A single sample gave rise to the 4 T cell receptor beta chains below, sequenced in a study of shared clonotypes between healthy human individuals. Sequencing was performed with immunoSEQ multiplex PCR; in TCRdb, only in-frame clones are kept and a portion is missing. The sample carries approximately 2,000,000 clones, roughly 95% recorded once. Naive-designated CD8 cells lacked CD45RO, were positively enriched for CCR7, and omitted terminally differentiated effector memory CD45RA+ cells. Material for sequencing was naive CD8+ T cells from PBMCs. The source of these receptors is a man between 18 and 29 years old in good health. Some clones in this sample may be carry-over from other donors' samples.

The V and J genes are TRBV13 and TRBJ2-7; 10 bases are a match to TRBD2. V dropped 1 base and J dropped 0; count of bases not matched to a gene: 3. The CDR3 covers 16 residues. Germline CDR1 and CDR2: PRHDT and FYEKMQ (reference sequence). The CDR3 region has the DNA TGTGCCAGCAGCTTAGTATCTAGCGGGGGCTCCTACGAGCAGTACTTC. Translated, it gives CASSLVSSGGSYEQYF.

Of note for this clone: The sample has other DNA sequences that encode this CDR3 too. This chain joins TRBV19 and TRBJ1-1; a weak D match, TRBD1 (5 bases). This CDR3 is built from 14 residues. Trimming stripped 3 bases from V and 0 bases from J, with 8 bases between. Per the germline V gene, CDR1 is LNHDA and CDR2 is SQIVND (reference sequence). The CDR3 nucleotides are TGTGCCAGTAGTATCAGACAGTTGAACACTGAAGCTTTCTTT. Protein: CASSIRQLNTEAFF.

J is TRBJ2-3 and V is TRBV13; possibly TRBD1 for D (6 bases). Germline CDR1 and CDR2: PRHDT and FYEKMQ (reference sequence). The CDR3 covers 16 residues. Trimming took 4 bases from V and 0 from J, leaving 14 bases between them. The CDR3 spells CASSSQGRKSTDTQYF. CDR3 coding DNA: TGTGCCAGCAGCTCACAGGGAAGAAAGAGCACAGATACGCAGTATTTT.

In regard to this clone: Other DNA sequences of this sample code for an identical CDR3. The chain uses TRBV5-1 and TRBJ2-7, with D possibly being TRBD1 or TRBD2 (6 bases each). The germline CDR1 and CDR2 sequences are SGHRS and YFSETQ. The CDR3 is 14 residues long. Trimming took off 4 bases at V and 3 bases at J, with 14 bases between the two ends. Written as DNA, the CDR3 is TGCGCCAGCAGCCTCACCGGGGGCGGCTACGAGCAGTACTTC. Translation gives CASSLTGGGYEQYF.